This TCR beta chain appears in the sequencing data of a study of blood T cells in healthy people across ages. Using a J-beta primer mix together with a sample-barcoded 5' primer, a second PCR was run for roughly 7 to 11 cycles. Every cDNA molecule carried a tag from a template-switch adaptor bearing 12 random nucleotides. TCRdb reanalysed the 5' RACE reads using MiXCR and keeps one entry per CDR3 protein. This table has about 1.8 million distinct CDR3 sequences, around 50% appearing once. A word on this clonotype: As yet, its antigen is unknown.

Caucasian, healthy and from Russia, the donors were aged between 6 and 90. PBMCs numbering at least 7 million were isolated per sample. The CDR3 covers 18 residues. Broader study findings: A roughly linear age-dependent decrease characterized TCR beta diversity per million T cells.

The V call is TRBV21-1, the J call TRBJ2-1; the listed D gene, TRBD2, was not tested against the DNA. TRBV21-1 is a known pseudogene. This clonotype was sampled from a woman aged 40 to 50 in good health. What was sequenced was blood. In DNA, the CDR3 is TGTGCCAGCAGCAAACCTAGCGGTGGGGACAATACTAACAATGAGCAGTTCTTC. This sequence encodes CASSKPSGGDNTNNEQFF.